This section outlines one T cell receptor beta chain sequence together with its context. Its antigen is still unknown. The table came from immunoSEQ multiplex PCR; TCRdb's copy has only in-frame clones and leaves some out. The table shows just over 2,000,000 clones, with approximately 94% occurring only once. Trimming left V 2 bases short and J 6 bases short, with 12 bases between. CDR3 length: 14 amino acids. Germline V CDR1 and CDR2: SGHVS, FNYEAQ. The sample comes from a study of shared clonotypes between healthy human individuals. Broader study findings: Having only a few donors restricted how much genetic and exposure-history diversity was captured.

Naive CD8 cells lacked CD45RO and underwent positive selection for CCR7, leaving out terminally differentiated effector memory CD45RA+ cells. The TCR originated in a man younger than 30 in good health. The chain has TRBV7-6 and TRBJ2-3; a weak D match, TRBD1 (6 bases). The sample comprised naive CD8+ T cells sorted from blood. CDR3 sequence reads: CASSLKGGLDTQYF. The DNA for the CDR3 is TGTGCCAGCAGCTTAAAAGGGGGTTTGGATACGCAGTATTTT.